The rows below give T cell receptor beta chains drawn from one sample of a study of response to subunit inactivated influenza vaccine. TCRdb analysed the RT-PCR reads with MiXCR anew, one entry per CDR3 protein. The repertoire holds around 480,000 distinct CDR3 sequences, 16% seen once, with 2.5% to 3.5% in the top ten. The sample consisted of CD4+ T cells sorted from PBMCs, taken around 2 years after vaccination. These receptors were taken from a man aged 45 to 75 who received an inactivated influenza vaccine. The CDR3 runs from the conserved cysteine through the conserved F or W. The D gene is left open where the match is weak. The listing skips clone size in some rows; elsewhere it reads once, few, many or a size class.

>many|TRBV27|TRBD1|TRBJ1-2
TGTGCCAGCAGTTTATCTCCAGGGGGGCACTATGGCTACACCTTC
CASSLSPGGHYGYTF
>NA|TRBV2|NA|TRBJ2-5
TGTGCCAGCAGGGCGCAGGGAGGAGAGACCCAGTACTTC
CASRAQGGETQYF
>few|TRBV20-1|NA|TRBJ2-7
TGCAGTGCTAGAGACCGGGGACTGGGCGAGCAGTACTTC
CSARDRGLGEQYF
>NA|TRBV20-1|TRBD2|TRBJ2-7
TGCAGTGCGCCTCCAGCGGGAGTGGCTTACGAGCAGTACTTC
CSAPPAGVAYEQYF
>NA|TRBV10-3|NA|TRBJ2-3
TGTGCCATCAGTGGGGGTGGGGGGCCTGATACGCAGTATTTT
CAISGGGGPDTQYF
>few|TRBV18|TRBD1|TRBJ1-2
TGTGCCAGCTCACCGACAGGGGATAACTATGGCTACACCTTC
CASSPTGDNYGYTF
>NA|TRBV29-1|TRBD2|TRBJ2-7
TGCAGCGTTTCGGGGCGGGGGGCCCGATCCTACGAGCAGTACTTC
CSVSGRGARSYEQYF
>many|TRBV12-3/TRBV12-4|NA|TRBJ2-1
TGTGCCAGCACCCGGGCCGGGACGCCAGTCAATGAGCAGTTCTTC
CASTRAGTPVNEQFF
>many|TRBV5-1|NA|TRBJ1-2
TGCGCCAGCAGCATAACTACCAATCTCGGCTACACCTTC
CASSITTNLGYTF
>NA|TRBV5-1|NA|TRBJ2-7
TGCGCCAGCAGCTTGCAGCGGAGGGAGGAAGAGCAGTACTTC
CASSLQRREEEQYF
>NA|TRBV12-3/TRBV12-4|NA|TRBJ1-2
TGTGCCAGCAGGTTAATCAGTAGTGCCGGCTACACCTTC
CASRLISSAGYTF
>NA|TRBV7-2|NA|TRBJ2-2
TGTGCCAGCAGATTCAGGGGAACCGGGGAGCTGTTTTTT
CASRFRGTGELFF
>many|TRBV28|TRBD1|TRBJ1-1
TGTGCCAGCAGCTTGACAGGGGCCTCCACTGAAGCTTTCTTT
CASSLTGASTEAFF
>NA|TRBV4-2|NA|TRBJ2-6
TGTGCCAGCAGCCAAGGGCTAGCAGGAGCTGGGGCCAACGTCCTGACTTTC
CASSQGLAGAGANVLTF
>few|TRBV9|NA|TRBJ1-3
TGTGCCAGCAGCGTAGAAGACTCTGGAAACACCATATATTTT
CASSVEDSGNTIYF
>NA|TRBV6-2/TRBV6-3|NA|TRBJ2-2
TGTGCCAGCAGTTATGAAGGCCTCGGGGAGCTGTTTTTT
CASSYEGLGELFF
>few|TRBV20-1|NA|TRBJ2-7
TGCAGTGCTATTATGGGGGCTTCCGAGCAGTACTTC
CSAIMGASEQYF
>few|TRBV29-1|TRBD2|TRBJ2-5
TGCAGCGTCGGGAGACCGGGACTAGCCTCCCTGTGGGGCCTAAAAGAGACCCAGTACTTC
CSVGRPGLASLWGLKETQYF
>few|TRBV12-3/TRBV12-4|NA|TRBJ2-5
TGTGCCAGCAGTTTAAGGGGGGGGCGCAAAGAGACCCAGTACTTC
CASSLRGGRKETQYF
>NA|TRBV5-1|TRBD1|TRBJ2-3
TGCGCCAGCAGCTCGAGACAGGGGATCGCAGATACGCAGTATTTT
CASSSRQGIADTQYF
>NA|TRBV5-6|TRBD2|TRBJ2-1
TGTGCCAGCAGCTCCCCCGGAATAGCGGGAAACAATGAGCAGTTCTTC
CASSSPGIAGNNEQFF
>few|TRBV5-1|NA|TRBJ2-7
TGCGCCAGCAGCTACGACCGGTACGAGCAGTACTTC
CASSYDRYEQYF
>few|TRBV5-1|NA|TRBJ2-5
TGCGCCAGTACAATGGGTTGGGGCCGGCAAGAGACCCAGTACTTC
CASTMGWGRQETQYF
>NA|TRBV5-1|TRBD2|TRBJ2-3
TGCGCCAGCAGCTGGGTCGGGAGGGCCGAAGGGGATACGCAGTATTTT
CASSWVGRAEGDTQYF
>few|TRBV30|TRBD1|TRBJ1-2
TGTGCCTGGAGTACCGGGGACAGGGGGCGCAGGACCTTC
CAWSTGDRGRRTF